These 3 T cell receptor beta chains originate from one sample sequenced in a study of Ad26.COV2.S vaccination and SARS-CoV-2 variants. Noted treatment: some 19 received Ad26.COV2.S at low or high dose, single or two shots; 5 received placebo; per-sample allocation not given. Sample collection was performed on day 63 after the first vaccine or placebo injection. Measured with immunoSEQ multiplex PCR; TCRdb has only the in-frame clones, and not every one. The table records about 460,000 clones, about nine tenths of them present only once. The sequenced sample was peripheral blood, obtained in a trial of Ad26.COV2.S vaccine versus placebo. Receptors originate from a person aged 18-65 years who received the Ad26.COV2.S COVID-19 vaccine or a placebo.

This clone was seen once. This chain uses TRBV9 with TRBJ2-1; 8 bases line up with TRBD2. Germline assignment: CDR1 SGDLS and CDR2 YYNGEE. The length of the CDR3 is 19 residues. The ends lost 0 bases at V and 0 bases at J; junction bases unmatched: 11. The CDR3 DNA is TGTGCCAGCAGCGTAGGCGGGGGGTCCTTAAAGAGCTCCTACAATGAGCAGTTCTTC. Protein product: CASSVGGGSLKSSYNEQFF. Using reference TRBV9 and TRBJ2-1 for the parts outside the CDR3, the full variable domain is DSGVTQTPKHLITATGQRVTLRCSPRSGDLSVYWYQQSLDQGLQFLIQYYNGEERAKGNILERFSAQQFPDLHSELNLSSLELGDSALYFCASSVGGGSLKSSYNEQFFGPGTRLTVL.

The chain employs TRBV27 and TRBJ1-6, with TRBD1 as a possible D gene (5 bases). Trimming left V 6 bases short and J 9 bases short, with 21 bases between. From germline, CDR1 is MNHEY and CDR2 SMNVEV (reference sequence). The CDR3 is 16 residues long. The CDR3 coding sequence is TGTGCCAGCAGGCCGCGGAACAGGCACTTCCCTTCACCCCTCCACTTT. Translated: CASRPRNRHFPSPLHF.

This clone was counted between two and nine times. The genes are TRBV5-4 and TRBJ1-1; D gene uncertain. CDR1 and CDR2 (germline): SGHNT, YYREEE (reference sequence). The CDR3 contains 13 residues. Trimming pared 0 bases from V and 2 bases from J, leaving 5 bases between. DNA of the CDR3: TGTGCCAGCAGCTTGGACCCAAACACTGAAGCTTTCTTT. Translating gives CASSLDPNTEAFF.